The 2 T cell receptor beta chains in this list originate from one sample, sequenced in a study of OX40 agonist ivuxolimab in advanced cancers. Using immunoSEQ multiplex PCR, the repertoire was profiled, and TCRdb retains in-frame clones only, with some absent. This sample has about 22,000 clones, with roughly 90% found just once. This specimen was CD4+ or CD8+ T cells sorted from blood, taken in a trial of the OX40 agonist ivuxolimab. These receptors were taken from an adult with an advanced solid tumor such as melanoma, head and neck, liver or kidney cancer.

The chain uses TRBV5-4 and TRBJ2-7, with 9 bases that match TRBD1. The ends lost 5 bases at V and 6 bases at J; junction bases unmatched: 6. Germline loops: CDR1 SGHNT, CDR2 YYREEE (reference sequence). The CDR3 sequence is 13 residues long. The CDR3 DNA reads TGTGCCAGCAGTTTCGGGACAGGGATCGAGCAGTACTTC. It translates to CASSFGTGIEQYF.

This chain connects TRBV2 to TRBJ2-7, with a tentative D call TRBD1 (6 bases). CDR1 SNHLY and CDR2 FYNNEI come from the germline V gene. The V and J ends lost 8 bases and 0 bases respectively, with 20 bases between them. The CDR3 runs to 16 residues. The CDR3 DNA is TGTGCCAGCGGGCTCACCACAGGGTTTCCCTCCTACGAGCAGTACTTC. It yields the protein CASGLTTGFPSYEQYF.